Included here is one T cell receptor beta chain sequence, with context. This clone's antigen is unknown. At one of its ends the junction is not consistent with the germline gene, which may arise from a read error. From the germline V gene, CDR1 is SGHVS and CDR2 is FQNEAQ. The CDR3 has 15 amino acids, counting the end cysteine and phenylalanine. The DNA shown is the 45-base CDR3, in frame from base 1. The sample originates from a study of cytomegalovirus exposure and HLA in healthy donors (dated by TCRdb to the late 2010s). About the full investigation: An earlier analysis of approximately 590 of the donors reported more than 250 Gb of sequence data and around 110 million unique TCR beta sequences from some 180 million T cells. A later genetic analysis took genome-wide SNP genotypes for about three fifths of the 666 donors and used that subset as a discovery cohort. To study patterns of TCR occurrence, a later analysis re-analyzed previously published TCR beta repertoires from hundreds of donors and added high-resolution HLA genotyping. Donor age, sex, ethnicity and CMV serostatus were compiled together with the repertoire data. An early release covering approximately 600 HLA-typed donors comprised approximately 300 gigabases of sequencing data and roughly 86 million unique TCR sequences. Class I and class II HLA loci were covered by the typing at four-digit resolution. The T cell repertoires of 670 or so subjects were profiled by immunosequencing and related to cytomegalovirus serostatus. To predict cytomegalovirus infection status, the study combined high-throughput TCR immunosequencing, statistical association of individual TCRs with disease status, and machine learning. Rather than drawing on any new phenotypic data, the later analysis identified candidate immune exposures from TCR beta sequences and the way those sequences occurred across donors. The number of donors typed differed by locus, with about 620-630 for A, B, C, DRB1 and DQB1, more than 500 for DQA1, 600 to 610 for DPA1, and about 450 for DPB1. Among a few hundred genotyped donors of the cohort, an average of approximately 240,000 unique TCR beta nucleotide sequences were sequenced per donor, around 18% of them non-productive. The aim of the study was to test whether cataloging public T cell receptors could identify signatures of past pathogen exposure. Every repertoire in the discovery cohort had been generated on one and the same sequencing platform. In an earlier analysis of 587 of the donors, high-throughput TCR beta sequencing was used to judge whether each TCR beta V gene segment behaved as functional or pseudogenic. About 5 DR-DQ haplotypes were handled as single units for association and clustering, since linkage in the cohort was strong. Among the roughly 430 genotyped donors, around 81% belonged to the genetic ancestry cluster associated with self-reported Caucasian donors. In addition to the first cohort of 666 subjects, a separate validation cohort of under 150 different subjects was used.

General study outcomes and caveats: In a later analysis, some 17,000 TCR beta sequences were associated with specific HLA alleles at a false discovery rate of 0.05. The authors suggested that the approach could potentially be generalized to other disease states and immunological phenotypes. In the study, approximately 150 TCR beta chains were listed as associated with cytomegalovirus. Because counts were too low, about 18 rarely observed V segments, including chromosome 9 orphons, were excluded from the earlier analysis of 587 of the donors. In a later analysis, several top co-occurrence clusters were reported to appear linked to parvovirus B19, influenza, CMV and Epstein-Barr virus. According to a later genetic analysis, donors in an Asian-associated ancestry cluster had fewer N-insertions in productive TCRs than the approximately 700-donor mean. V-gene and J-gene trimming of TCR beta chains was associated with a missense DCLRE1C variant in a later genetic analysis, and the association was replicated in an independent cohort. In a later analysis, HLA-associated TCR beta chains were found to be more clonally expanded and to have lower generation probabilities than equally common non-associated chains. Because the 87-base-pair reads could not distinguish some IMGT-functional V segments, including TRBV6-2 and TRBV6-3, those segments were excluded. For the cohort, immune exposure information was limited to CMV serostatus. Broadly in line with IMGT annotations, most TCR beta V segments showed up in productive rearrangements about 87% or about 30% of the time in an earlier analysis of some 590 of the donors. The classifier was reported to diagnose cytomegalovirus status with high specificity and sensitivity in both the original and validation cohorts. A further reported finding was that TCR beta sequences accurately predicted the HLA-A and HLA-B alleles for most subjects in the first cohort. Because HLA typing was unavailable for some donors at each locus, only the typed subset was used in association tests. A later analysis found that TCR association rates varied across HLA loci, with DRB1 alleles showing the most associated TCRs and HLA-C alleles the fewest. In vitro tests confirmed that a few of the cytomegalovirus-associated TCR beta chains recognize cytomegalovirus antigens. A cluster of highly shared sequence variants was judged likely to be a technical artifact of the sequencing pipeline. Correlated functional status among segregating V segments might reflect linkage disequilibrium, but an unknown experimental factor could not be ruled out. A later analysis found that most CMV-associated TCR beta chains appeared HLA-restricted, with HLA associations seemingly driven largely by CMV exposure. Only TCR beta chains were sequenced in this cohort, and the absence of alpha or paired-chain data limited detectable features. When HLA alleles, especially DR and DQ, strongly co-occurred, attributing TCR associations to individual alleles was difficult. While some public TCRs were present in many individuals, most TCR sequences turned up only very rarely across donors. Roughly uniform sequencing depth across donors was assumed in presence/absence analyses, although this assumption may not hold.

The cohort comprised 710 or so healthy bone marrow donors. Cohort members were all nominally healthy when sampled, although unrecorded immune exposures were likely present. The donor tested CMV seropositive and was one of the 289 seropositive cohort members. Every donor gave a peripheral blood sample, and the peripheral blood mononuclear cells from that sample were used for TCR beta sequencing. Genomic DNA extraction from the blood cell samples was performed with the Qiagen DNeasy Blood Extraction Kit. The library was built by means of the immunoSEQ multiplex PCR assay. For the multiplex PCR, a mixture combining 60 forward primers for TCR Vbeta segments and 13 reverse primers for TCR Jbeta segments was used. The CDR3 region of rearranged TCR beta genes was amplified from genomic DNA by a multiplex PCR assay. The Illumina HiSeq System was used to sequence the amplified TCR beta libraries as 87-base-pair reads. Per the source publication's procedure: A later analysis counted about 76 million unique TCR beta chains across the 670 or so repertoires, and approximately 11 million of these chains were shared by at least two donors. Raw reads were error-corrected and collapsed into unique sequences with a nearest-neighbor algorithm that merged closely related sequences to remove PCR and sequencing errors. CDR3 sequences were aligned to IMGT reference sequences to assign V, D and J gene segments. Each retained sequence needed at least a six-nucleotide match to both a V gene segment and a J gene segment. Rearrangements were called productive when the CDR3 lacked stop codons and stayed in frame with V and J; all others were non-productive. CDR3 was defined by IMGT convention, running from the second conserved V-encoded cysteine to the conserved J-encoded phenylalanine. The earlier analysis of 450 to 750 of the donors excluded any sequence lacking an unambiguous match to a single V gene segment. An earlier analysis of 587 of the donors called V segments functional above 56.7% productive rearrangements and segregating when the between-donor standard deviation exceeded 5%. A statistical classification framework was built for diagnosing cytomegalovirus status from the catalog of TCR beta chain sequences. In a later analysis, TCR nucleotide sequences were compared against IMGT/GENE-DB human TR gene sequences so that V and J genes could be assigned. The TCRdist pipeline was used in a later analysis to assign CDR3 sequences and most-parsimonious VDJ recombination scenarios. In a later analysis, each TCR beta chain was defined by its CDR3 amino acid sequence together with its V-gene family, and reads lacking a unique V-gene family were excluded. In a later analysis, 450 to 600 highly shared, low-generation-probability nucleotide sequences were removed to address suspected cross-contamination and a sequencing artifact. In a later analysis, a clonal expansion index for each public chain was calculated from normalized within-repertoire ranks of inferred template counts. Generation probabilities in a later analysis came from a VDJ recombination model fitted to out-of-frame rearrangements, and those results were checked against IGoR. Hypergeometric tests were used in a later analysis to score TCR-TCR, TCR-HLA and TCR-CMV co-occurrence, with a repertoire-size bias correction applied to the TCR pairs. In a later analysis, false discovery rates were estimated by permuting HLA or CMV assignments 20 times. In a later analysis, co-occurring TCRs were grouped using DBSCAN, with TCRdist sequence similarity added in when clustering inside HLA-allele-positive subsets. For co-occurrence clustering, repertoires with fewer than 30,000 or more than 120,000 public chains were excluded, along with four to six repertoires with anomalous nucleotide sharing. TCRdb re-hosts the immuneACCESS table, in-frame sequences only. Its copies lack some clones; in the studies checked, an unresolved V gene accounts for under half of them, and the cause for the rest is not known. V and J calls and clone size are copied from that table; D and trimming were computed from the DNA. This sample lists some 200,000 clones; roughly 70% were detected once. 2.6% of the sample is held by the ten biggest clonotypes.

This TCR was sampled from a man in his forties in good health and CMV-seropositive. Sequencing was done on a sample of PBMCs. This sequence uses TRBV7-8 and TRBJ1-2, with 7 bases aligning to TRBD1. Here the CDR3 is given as CASSPVVTGRQGLSF. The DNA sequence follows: TGTGCCAGCAGCCCGGTGGTAACCGGGAGACAGGGCCTTTCCTTC.